This T cell receptor beta chain appears in the sequencing data of a study of beta chain features in type 1 diabetes. The entirety of the isolated RNA underwent reverse transcription, so expressed TCRB transcripts were sequenced. Sequencing was performed with immunoSEQ multiplex PCR; in TCRdb, only in-frame clones are kept and a portion is missing. The data contain roughly 610,000 clones, about a sixth of them singletons. The germline V gene encodes CDR1 SEHNR and CDR2 FQNEAQ (reference sequence). The J segment lost 3 bases and the V segment lost 3 bases, leaving 1 base of the junction unmatched. This CDR3 spans 14 amino acids. This clone has more than one count but fewer than ten. Other DNA sequences within the sample encode an identical CDR3.

The chain recombines TRBV7-9 with TRBJ2-7; 11 nucleotides match TRBD1. The sequenced material came from naive CD4+ T cells from blood. This sequence was found in a man aged 18 to 29 in good health. The CDR3 region is CASSLGQGGYEQYF. CDR3 DNA: TGTGCCAGCAGCTTGGGACAGGGGGGCTACGAGCAGTACTTC.